This T cell receptor beta chain was recovered during a study of cytomegalovirus exposure and HLA in healthy donors. In the study overall: A subsequent analysis reported that the 95 to 150 validation repertoires were produced on the same platform that had also been used for the 666 first-cohort repertoires.

Trimming removed 0 bases at V and 7 bases at J, with 13 bases between. The CDR3 runs 15 residues. Per the germline V gene, CDR1 is SNHLY and CDR2 is FYNNEI. Study-level results: In a later analysis, first-cohort TCR clusters were found to tend to co-occur in the 90 to 150 validation repertoires. Researchers counted around 170 TCR beta chains as cytomegalovirus-associated.

Measured with immunoSEQ multiplex PCR; TCRdb has only the in-frame clones, and not every one. This table has just under 65,000 clones, more than 85% appearing once. In its sample, this clone was seen a few times. Antigen specificity is unknown. The sample consisted of PBMCs. The source is a woman under 30 in good health and CMV-seropositive. The V gene is TRBV2, the J gene TRBJ1-5; no definite D call. CDR3 in amino acids: CASSEAAPVAQPQHF. In DNA form, the CDR3 reads TGTGCCAGCAGTGAAGCAGCCCCGGTTGCCCAGCCCCAGCATTTT. The full variable domain, rest sourced from reference TRBV2 and TRBJ1-5, is EPEVTQTPSHQVTQMGQEVILRCVPISNHLYFYWYRQILGQKVEFLVSFYNNEISEKSEIFDDQFSVERPDGSNFTLKIRSTKLEDSAMYFCASSEAAPVAQPQHFGDGTRLSIL.